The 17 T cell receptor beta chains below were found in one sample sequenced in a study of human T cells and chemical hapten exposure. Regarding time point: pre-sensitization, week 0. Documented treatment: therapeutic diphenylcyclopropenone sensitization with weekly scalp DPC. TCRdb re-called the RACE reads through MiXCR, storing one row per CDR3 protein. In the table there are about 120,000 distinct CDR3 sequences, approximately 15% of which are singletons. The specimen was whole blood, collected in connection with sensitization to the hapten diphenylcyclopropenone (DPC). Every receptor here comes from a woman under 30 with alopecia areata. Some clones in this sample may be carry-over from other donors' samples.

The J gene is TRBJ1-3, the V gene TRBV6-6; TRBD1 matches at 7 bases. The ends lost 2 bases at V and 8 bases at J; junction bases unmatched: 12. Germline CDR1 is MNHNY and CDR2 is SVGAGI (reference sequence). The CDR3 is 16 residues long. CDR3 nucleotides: TGTGCCAGCAGTTACAATCGGGACAGCTTGCTAGACACCATATATTTT. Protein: CASSYNRDSLLDTIYF.

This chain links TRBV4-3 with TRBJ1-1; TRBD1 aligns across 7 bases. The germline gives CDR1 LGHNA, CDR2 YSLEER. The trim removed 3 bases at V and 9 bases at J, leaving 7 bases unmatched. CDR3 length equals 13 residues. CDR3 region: CASSQETGQQAFF. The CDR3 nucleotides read TGCGCCAGCAGCCAGGAGACAGGGCAACAAGCTTTCTTT.

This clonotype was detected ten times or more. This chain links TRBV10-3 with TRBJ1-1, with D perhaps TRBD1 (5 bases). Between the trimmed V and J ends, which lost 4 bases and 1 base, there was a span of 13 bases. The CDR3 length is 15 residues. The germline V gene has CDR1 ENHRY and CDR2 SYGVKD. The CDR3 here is CAISGAGRGNTEAFF. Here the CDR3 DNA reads TGTGCCATCAGTGGGGCAGGGAGGGGGAACACTGAAGCTTTCTTT.

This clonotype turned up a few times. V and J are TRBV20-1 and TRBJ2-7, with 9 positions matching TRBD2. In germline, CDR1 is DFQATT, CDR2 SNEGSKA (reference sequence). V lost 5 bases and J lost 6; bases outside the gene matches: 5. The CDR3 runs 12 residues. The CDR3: CSAGTSSREQYF. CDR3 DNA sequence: TGCAGTGCTGGGACTAGCTCCCGCGAGCAGTACTTC.

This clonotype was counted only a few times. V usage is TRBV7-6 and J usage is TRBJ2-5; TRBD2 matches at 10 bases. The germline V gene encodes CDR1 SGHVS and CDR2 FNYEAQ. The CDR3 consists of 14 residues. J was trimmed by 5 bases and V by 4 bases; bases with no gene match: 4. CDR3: CASSSAGGLETQYF. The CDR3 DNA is TGTGCCAGCAGCTCAGCGGGGGGGCTTGAGACCCAGTACTTC.

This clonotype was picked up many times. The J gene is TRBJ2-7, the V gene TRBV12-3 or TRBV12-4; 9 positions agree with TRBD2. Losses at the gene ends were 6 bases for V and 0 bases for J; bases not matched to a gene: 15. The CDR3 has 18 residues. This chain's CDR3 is CASSLTGASGVDSYEQYF. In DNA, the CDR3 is TGTGCCAGCAGCTTAACAGGTGCTAGCGGGGTCGACTCCTACGAGCAGTACTTC.

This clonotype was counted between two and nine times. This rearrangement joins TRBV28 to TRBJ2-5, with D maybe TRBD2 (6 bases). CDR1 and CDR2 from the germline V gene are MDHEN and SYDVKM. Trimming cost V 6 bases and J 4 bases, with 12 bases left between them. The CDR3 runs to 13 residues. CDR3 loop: CASSRRGGETQYF. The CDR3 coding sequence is TGTGCCAGCAGCCGTCGGGGAGGAGAGACCCAGTACTTC.

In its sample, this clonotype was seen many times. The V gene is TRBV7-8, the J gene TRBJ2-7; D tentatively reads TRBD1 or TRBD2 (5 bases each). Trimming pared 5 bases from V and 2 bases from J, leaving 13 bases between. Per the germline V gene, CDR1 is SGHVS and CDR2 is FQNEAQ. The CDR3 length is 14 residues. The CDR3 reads CASSRQRGPYEQYF. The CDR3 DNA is TGTGCCAGCAGCCGACAGCGAGGGCCCTACGAGCAGTACTTC. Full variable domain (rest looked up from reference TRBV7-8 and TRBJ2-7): GAGVSQSPRYKVAKRGQDVALRCDPISGHVSLFWYQQALGQGPEFLTYFQNEAQLDKSGLPSDRFFAERPEGSVSTLKIQRTQQEDSAVYLCASSRQRGPYEQYFGPGTRLTVT.

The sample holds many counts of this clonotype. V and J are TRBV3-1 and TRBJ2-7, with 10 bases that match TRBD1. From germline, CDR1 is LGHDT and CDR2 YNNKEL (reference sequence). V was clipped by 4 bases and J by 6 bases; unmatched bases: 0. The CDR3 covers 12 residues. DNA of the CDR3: TGTGCCAGCAGCCGGACAGGGGGCGAGCAGTACTTC. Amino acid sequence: CASSRTGGEQYF.

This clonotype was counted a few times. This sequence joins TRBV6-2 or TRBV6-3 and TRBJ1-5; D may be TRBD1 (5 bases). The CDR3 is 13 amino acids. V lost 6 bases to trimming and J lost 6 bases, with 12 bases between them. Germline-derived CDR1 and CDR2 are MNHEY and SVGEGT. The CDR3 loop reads CASSVLGGQPQHF. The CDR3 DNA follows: TGTGCCAGCAGCGTCTTGGGGGGTCAGCCCCAGCATTTT.

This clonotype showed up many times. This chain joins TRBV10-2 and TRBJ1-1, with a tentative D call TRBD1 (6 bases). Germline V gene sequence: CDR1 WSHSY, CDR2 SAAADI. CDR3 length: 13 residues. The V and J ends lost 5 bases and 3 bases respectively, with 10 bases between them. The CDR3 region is CASSRDTYTEAFF. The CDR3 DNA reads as TGCGCCAGCAGTCGGGACACCTACACTGAAGCTTTCTTT.

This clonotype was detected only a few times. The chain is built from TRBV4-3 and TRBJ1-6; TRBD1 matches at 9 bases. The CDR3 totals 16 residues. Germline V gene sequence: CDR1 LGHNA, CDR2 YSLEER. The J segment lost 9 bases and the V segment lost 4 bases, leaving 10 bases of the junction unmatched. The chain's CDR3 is CASSLDRGGMGSPLHF. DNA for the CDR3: TGCGCCAGCAGCCTGGACAGGGGAGGAATGGGTTCACCCCTCCACTTT.

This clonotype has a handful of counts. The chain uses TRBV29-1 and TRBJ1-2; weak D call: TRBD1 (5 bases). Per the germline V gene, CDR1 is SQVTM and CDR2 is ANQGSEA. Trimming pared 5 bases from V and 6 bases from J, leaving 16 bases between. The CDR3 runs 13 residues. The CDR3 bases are TGCAGCGTTCTTAGCGCAGGGTTTGATGGCTACACCTTC. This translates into CSVLSAGFDGYTF.

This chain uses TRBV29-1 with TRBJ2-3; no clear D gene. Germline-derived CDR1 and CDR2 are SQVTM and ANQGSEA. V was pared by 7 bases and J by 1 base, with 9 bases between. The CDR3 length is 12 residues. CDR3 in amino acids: CSAAGRTDTQYF. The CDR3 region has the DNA TGCAGCGCAGCAGGCCGCACAGATACGCAGTATTTT.

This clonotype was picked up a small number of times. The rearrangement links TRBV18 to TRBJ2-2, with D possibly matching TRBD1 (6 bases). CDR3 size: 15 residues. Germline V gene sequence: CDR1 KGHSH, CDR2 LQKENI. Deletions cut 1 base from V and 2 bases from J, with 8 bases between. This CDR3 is CASSPRTANTGELFF. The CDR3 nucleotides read TGTGCCAGCTCACCACGGACAGCAAACACCGGGGAGCTGTTTTTT.

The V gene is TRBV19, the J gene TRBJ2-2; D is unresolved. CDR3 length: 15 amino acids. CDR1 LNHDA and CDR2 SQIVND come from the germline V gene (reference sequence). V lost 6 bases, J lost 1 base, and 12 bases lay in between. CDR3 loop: CASSTLTQNTGELFF. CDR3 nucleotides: TGTGCCAGTAGCACATTGACTCAGAACACCGGGGAGCTGTTTTTT. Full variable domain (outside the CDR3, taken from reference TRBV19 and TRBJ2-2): DGGITQSPKYLFRKEGQNVTLSCEQNLNHDAMYWYRQDPGQGLRLIYYSQIVNDFQKGDIAEGYSVSREKKESFPLTVTSAQKNPTAFYLCASSTLTQNTGELFFGEGSRLTVL.

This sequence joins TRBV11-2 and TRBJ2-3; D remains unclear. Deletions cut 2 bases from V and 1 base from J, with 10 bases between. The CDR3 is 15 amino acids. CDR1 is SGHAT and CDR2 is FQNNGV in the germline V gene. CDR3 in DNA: TGTGCCAGCAGCTTAACGGGCGCTGGCACAGATACGCAGTATTTT. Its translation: CASSLTGAGTDTQYF. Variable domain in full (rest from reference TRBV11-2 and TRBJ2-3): EAGVAQSPRYKIIEKRQSVAFWCNPISGHATLYWYQQILGQGPKLLIQFQNNGVVDDSQLPKDRFSAERLKGVDSTLKIQPAKLEDSAVYLCASSLTGAGTDTQYFGPGTRLTVL.